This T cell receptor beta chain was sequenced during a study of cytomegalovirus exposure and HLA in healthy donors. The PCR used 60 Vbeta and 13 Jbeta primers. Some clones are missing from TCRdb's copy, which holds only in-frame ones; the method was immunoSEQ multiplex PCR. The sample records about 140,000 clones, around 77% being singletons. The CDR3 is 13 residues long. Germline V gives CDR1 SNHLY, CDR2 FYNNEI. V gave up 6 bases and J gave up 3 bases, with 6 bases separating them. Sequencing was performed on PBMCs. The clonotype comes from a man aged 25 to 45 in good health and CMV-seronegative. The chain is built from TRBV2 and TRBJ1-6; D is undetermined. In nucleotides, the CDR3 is TGTGCCAGCAGGCGGGACTATAATTCACCCCTCCACTTT. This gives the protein CASRRDYNSPLHF.